The 23 T cell receptor beta chains below all came from one sample that was sequenced in a study of blood T cell repertoires in COVID-19. Profiled with immunoSEQ multiplex PCR; TCRdb holds only in-frame clones, not every one. The sample holds tens of thousands of clones, 87% seen once. Sequencing was carried out using peripheral blood. The receptors shown here come from an elderly man with active COVID-19.

The CDR3 protein is CSASWGPGETQYF. CDR3 DNA sequence: TGCAGTGCTAGTTGGGGTCCGGGGGAGACCCAGTACTTC. The rearrangement joins TRBV20-1 to TRBJ2-5, with TRBD2 as a possible D gene (5 bases). This CDR3 is 13 amino acids long. The V end lost 3 bases, the J end lost 5 bases, and 13 bases lay between the germline ends. Per germline, CDR1 DFQATT and CDR2 SNEGSKA (reference sequence).

This clone was recorded only once. The chain has TRBV6-4 and TRBJ1-5; D call uncertain. Germline CDR1 is MRHNA and CDR2 is SNTAGT. The ends were cut back, 6 bases at V and 8 bases at J, with 5 bases in the middle. CDR3 length equals 10 residues. The DNA of the CDR3 is TGTGCCAGCAGGCGGGAGCCCCAGCATTTT. Translating gives CASRREPQHF.

The CDR3: CASSLSGHEQFF. CDR3 nucleotide sequence: TGTGCCAGCAGTTTATCGGGCCATGAGCAGTTCTTC. The V call is TRBV27, the J call TRBJ2-1; D gene unclear. Per the germline V gene, CDR1 is MNHEY and CDR2 is SMNVEV (reference sequence). The CDR3 is 12 residues long. Trimming took off 0 bases at V and 8 bases at J, with 5 bases between the two ends.

The V gene is TRBV9, the J gene TRBJ2-2; TRBD2 matches at 11 bases. Germline lookup yields CDR1 SGDLS and CDR2 YYNGEE. CDR3 length equals 16 residues. The V segment lost 2 bases and the J segment 2 bases; nucleotides outside the gene matches: 2. CDR3 bases: TGTGCCAGCAGCGTCGGGACTAGCGGTAACACCGGGGAGCTGTTTTTT. Its translation: CASSVGTSGNTGELFF.

The V gene is TRBV19, the J gene TRBJ2-7; 10 bases align to TRBD1. The ends lost 6 bases at V and 6 bases at J; junction bases unmatched: 8. CDR1 and CDR2 (germline): LNHDA, SQIVND (reference sequence). CDR3 length: 14 residues. The CDR3: CASRRGQGTVEQYF. For the CDR3, the DNA is TGTGCCAGTAGGAGGGGACAGGGGACTGTCGAGCAGTACTTC.

The CDR3 DNA is TGTGCCAGTAGCAGCCCCCCCGCAGGGAAGTCCAAAAACATTCAGTACTTC. Encoded protein: CASSSPPAGKSKNIQYF. This chain uses TRBV19 with TRBJ2-4; tentatively, D is TRBD1 (5 bases). This CDR3 comprises 17 residues. Germline loops: CDR1 LNHDA, CDR2 SQIVND (reference sequence). Trimming left V 6 bases short and J 2 bases short, with 20 bases between.

The CDR3 loop is CASSPPAGQGSLETQYF. The CDR3 DNA reads as TGTGCCAGCAGCCCTCCGGCGGGGCAGGGAAGTCTCGAGACCCAGTACTTC. The chain uses TRBV28 and TRBJ2-5; a weak D match, TRBD2 (6 bases). The CDR3 has 17 residues. V lost 6 bases and J 5 bases, leaving 25 bases between the germline ends. Germline V gives CDR1 MDHEN, CDR2 SYDVKM.

V usage is TRBV4-3 and J usage is TRBJ1-2; D ambiguous. The ends were cut back, 4 bases at V and 4 bases at J, with 13 bases in the middle. Germline V gene sequence: CDR1 LGHNA, CDR2 YSLEER. This CDR3 contains 14 residues. CDR3 region: CASSRGEGGYGYTF. The CDR3 DNA reads as TGCGCCAGCAGCCGTGGGGAGGGTGGCTATGGCTACACCTTC.

This sequence joins TRBV14 and TRBJ1-2; D gene unclear. The germline V gene has CDR1 SGHDN and CDR2 FVKESK. Trimming took off 0 bases at V and 3 bases at J, with 5 bases between the two ends. CDR3 size: 13 residues. The CDR3 sequence: CASSQERDYGYTF. As DNA, the CDR3 is TGTGCCAGCAGCCAAGAGAGGGACTATGGCTACACCTTC.

The gene calls are TRBV11-2 and TRBJ2-3; TRBD2 matches 8 bases. From germline, CDR1 is SGHAT and CDR2 FQNNGV. There are 13 residues in the CDR3. V was pared by 0 bases and J by 9 bases, with 2 bases of the junction left unmatched. The CDR3 sequence: CASSLEPGGTQYF. The CDR3, as DNA: TGTGCCAGCAGCTTAGAACCGGGAGGGACGCAGTATTTT.

The chain has TRBV5-1 and TRBJ2-2; TRBD2 agrees at 10 bases. This CDR3 is 15 amino acids long. In germline, CDR1 is SGHRS, CDR2 YFSETQ. The junction had 1 base not matched to a gene; V was cut back by 2 bases and J by 3 bases. The CDR3 is CASSFLAGDTGELFF. The CDR3 bases are TGCGCCAGCAGCTTCCTAGCGGGAGACACCGGGGAGCTGTTTTTT.

Only one count was recorded for this clone. The chain couples TRBV9 to TRBJ2-5; maybe TRBD2 (7 bases). Per the germline V gene, CDR1 is SGDLS and CDR2 is YYNGEE. V lost 3 bases and J lost 1, with 13 bases in between. The length of the CDR3 is 15 residues. The chain's CDR3 is CASSGGGFPQETQYF. CDR3 DNA sequence: TGTGCCAGCAGCGGGGGGGGCTTCCCCCAAGAGACCCAGTACTTC. The variable domain in full, with the rest retrieved from reference TRBV9 and TRBJ2-5, is DSGVTQTPKHLITATGQRVTLRCSPRSGDLSVYWYQQSLDQGLQFLIQYYNGEERAKGNILERFSAQQFPDLHSELNLSSLELGDSALYFCASSGGGFPQETQYFGPGTRLLVL.

The rearrangement uses TRBV27 and TRBJ1-1; 8 bases agree with TRBD1. Germline V gene lookup returns CDR1 MNHEY and CDR2 SMNVEV (reference sequence). After removal of 6 bases from V and 4 bases from J, the junction contained 7 bases not matched to a gene. The CDR3 totals 14 residues. Here the CDR3 reads CASSSPDRGTEAFF. The CDR3 DNA reads as TGTGCCAGCAGCTCCCCCGACAGGGGCACTGAAGCTTTCTTT.

The chain couples TRBV18 to TRBJ1-4; a possible D gene is TRBD1 (6 bases). The V gene lost 2 bases and the J gene lost 8 bases, with 12 bases spanning the gap. Germline V CDR1 and CDR2: KGHSH, LQKENI. CDR3 length: 14 amino acids. CDR3 DNA sequence: TGTGCCAGCTCACCAGGGGGGGGCTGGGAAAAACTGTTTTTT. Translated, it gives CASSPGGGWEKLFF.

This clone showed up just a few times. The chain has TRBV7-2 and TRBJ1-2, with 7 bases that match TRBD1. This CDR3 region has 14 residues. With 5 bases clipped from V and 2 bases from J, the junction kept 5 bases outside the gene matches. Germline V gene lookup returns CDR1 SGHTA and CDR2 FQGNSA. The DNA of the CDR3 is TGTGCCAGCAGCCGGGACAGACAAAACTATGGCTACACCTTC. Translated: CASSRDRQNYGYTF. Full variable domain (rest looked up from reference TRBV7-2 and TRBJ1-2): GAGVSQSPSNKVTEKGKDVELRCDPISGHTALYWYRQSLGQGLEFLIYFQGNSAPDKSGLPSDRFSAERTGGSVSTLTIQRTQQEDSAVYLCASSRDRQNYGYTFGSGTRLTVV.

This chain uses TRBV5-6 with TRBJ2-1; TRBD1 matches 8 bases. J gave up 4 bases and V 7 bases, and 7 bases lay outside the gene matches. The CDR3 spans 14 residues. The germline V gene has CDR1 SGHDT and CDR2 YYEEEE. The CDR3 region has the DNA TGTGCCAGCTCCCCGGACAGGGTTTACAATGAGCAGTTCTTC. This sequence encodes CASSPDRVYNEQFF.

The V gene is TRBV11-2, the J gene TRBJ2-7; tentative D call: TRBD2 (6 bases). CDR1 SGHAT and CDR2 FQNNGV come from the germline V gene. V was cut by 5 bases and J by 3 bases, with 11 bases left in between. The CDR3 consists of 13 residues. CDR3 residues: CASSPPGVYEQYF. The CDR3 nucleotides are TGTGCCAGCAGCCCCCCGGGGGTCTACGAGCAGTACTTC.

The V gene is TRBV6-6, the J gene TRBJ2-1; TRBD2 agrees at 9 bases. The germline V gene has CDR1 MNHNY and CDR2 SVGAGI (reference sequence). V lost 10 bases to trimming and J lost 3 bases; unmatched junction nucleotides: 7. CDR3 length equals 14 residues. Here the CDR3 DNA reads TGTGCCATTAGAGAGACTAGCGGCTACAATGAGCAGTTCTTC. It specifies CAIRETSGYNEQFF.

This clone was seen a single time. V is TRBV13 and J is TRBJ2-7; TRBD1 matches at 8 bases. J lost 3 bases, V lost 6 bases, and 7 bases had no gene match. Germline loops: CDR1 PRHDT, CDR2 FYEKMQ (reference sequence). This CDR3 spans 14 amino acids. Here the CDR3 DNA reads TGTGCCAGCAGAATGACAGGGGCTCTCTACGAGCAGTACTTC. Protein product: CASRMTGALYEQYF. Looking up the rest from reference TRBV13 and TRBJ2-7 gives the full variable domain: AAGVIQSPRHLIKEKRETATLKCYPIPRHDTVYWYQQGPGQDPQFLISFYEKMQSDKGSIPDRFSAQQFSDYHSELNMSSLELGDSALYFCASRMTGALYEQYFGPGTRLTVT.

The chain joins TRBV28 to TRBJ1-2; 8 bases match TRBD1. V lost 5 bases and J lost 4; bases outside the gene matches: 6. The germline CDR1 and CDR2 sequences are MDHEN and SYDVKM. The length of the CDR3 is 14 residues. The DNA for the CDR3 is TGTGCCAGCAGTCCCCGCGACAGGGGCTATGGCTACACCTTC. Encoded protein: CASSPRDRGYGYTF.

This chain connects TRBV6-1 to TRBJ1-5, with a weak D call TRBD1 (5 bases). CDR3 length equals 13 residues. The V end was cut by 3 bases, the J end by 7 bases, with 10 bases between. CDR1 and CDR2 (germline): MNHNS, SASEGT. CDR3 bases: TGTGCCAGCAGTGACGGGACTCGCCAGCCCCAGCATTTT. Its translation is CASSDGTRQPQHF.

This chain joins TRBV6-6 and TRBJ2-1; 8 positions match TRBD2. Germline CDR1 reads MNHNY; CDR2 reads SVGAGI (reference sequence). This CDR3 is 15 amino acids long. Losses at the gene ends were 2 bases for V and 8 bases for J; bases not matched to a gene: 8. DNA for the CDR3: TGTGCCAGCAGTTACACGGGAGGGCCTTACGATGAGCAGTTCTTC. It encodes CASSYTGGPYDEQFF.

The V call is TRBV3-1 (or the pseudogene TRBV3-2), the J call TRBJ2-2; D gene unclear. CDR1 is LGHDT and CDR2 is YNNKEL in the germline V gene (reference sequence). This CDR3 is built from 17 residues. The germline V and J ends were trimmed by 0 bases and 0 bases, with 11 bases remaining between them. CDR3 nucleotides: TGTGCCAGCAGCCAAGATGCCCGGCAGGCGAACACCGGGGAGCTGTTTTTT. This translates into CASSQDARQANTGELFF.